This T cell receptor (beta chain) was sequenced in a study of blood T cells in healthy people across ages. This clonotype was counted a few times. The extraction recovered at least 5 micrograms of total RNA per sample. V gave up 2 bases and J gave up 7 bases, with 9 bases separating them. The CDR3 has 12 residues. Germline V gene sequence: CDR1 DFQATT, CDR2 SNEGSKA (reference sequence). Next came a second PCR, run for about 7 to 12 cycles, which used a sample-barcoded 5' primer along with a J-beta primer mix. TCRdb itself ran the 5' RACE reads through MiXCR, one entry per CDR3 protein. The table includes around 1.5 million distinct CDR3 sequences, 42% detected once.

The TCR comes from a woman aged 18-35 years in good health. Sequenced input: blood. V usage is TRBV20-1 and J usage is TRBJ2-1; D possibly corresponds to TRBD2 (5 bases). CDR3 region: CSARPPGNEQFF. CDR3 coding DNA: TGCAGTGCTAGACCCCCGGGAAATGAGCAGTTCTTC.